What follows are 2 T cell receptor beta chains derived from one specimen sequenced in a study of early T cells in non-severe SARS-CoV-2 infection. Each CDR3 protein is one row after TCRdb ran MiXCR on the 5' RACE reads. The sample shows more than 85,000 distinct CDR3 sequences, approximately 12% of them seen only once. The sequenced sample was whole blood, obtained at baseline. Source of these receptors: an adult who was a healthcare worker with PCR-confirmed SARS-CoV-2 infection or an uninfected control (not recorded which).

This clonotype turned up a few times. The chain combines TRBV5-4 with TRBJ1-1, with TRBD1 identical over 7 bases. The V gene's germline CDR1 is SGHNT and CDR2 YYREEE (reference sequence). This CDR3 region has 17 residues. The junction had 15 bases not matched to a gene; V was cut back by 0 bases and J by 7 bases. The CDR3 bases are TGTGCCAGCAGCTTGGACGCGACAGGGTCGTTCGTAGGTGAAGCTTTCTTT. Amino acid sequence: CASSLDATGSFVGEAFF.

This clonotype came up a few times. This sequence joins TRBV12-3 or TRBV12-4 and TRBJ2-3, with TRBD1 matching over 7 bases. V lost 6 bases and J lost 1; bases outside the gene matches: 1. There are 13 residues in the CDR3. This CDR3 is CASRGQGTDTQYF. The CDR3 bases are TGTGCCAGCAGAGGACAGGGCACAGATACGCAGTATTTT.